Sequencing of this TCR beta chain was carried out in a study of shared T cell receptors in the human thymus. The CDR3 covers 17 residues. The germline V gene has CDR1 LGHNA and CDR2 YSLEER. Trimming shortened V by 4 bases and J by 2 bases, and 20 bases separated the two germline ends. Libraries were prepared by immunoSEQ multiplex PCR; TCRdb keeps only in-frame clonotypes and omits some of them. The data show some 760,000 clones, approximately 83% seen once. These data also formed part of another study, on human thymus T cells. Turning to that study: Thymic and blood repertoires seemed to show skewed V and J gene use.

The receptor was derived from a girl less than two years old with a congenital heart defect. Sequencing used thymocytes. The chain combines TRBV4-3 with TRBJ2-5, with D unclear. This CDR3 is CASSPKTPTGSQETQYF. The CDR3 DNA follows: TGCGCCAGCAGCCCGAAAACACCGACTGGTTCTCAAGAGACCCAGTACTTC.